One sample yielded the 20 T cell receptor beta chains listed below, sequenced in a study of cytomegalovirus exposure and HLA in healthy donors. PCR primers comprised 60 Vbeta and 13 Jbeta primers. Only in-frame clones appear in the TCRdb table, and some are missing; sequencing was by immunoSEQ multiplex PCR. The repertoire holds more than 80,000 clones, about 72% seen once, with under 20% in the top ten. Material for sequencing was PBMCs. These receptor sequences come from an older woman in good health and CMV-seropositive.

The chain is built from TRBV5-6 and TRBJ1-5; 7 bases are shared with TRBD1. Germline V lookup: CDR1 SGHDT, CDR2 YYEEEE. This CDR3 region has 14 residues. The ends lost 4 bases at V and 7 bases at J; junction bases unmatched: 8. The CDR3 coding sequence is TGTGCCAGCAGCACACAGGGGCGCGGGCAGCCCCAGCATTTT. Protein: CASSTQGRGQPQHF. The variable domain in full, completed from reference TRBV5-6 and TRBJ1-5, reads DAGVTQSPTHLIKTRGQQVTLRCSPKSGHDTVSWYQQALGQGPQFIFQYYEEEERQRGNFPDRFSGHQFPNYSSELNVNALLLGDSALYLCASSTQGRGQPQHFGDGTRLSIL.

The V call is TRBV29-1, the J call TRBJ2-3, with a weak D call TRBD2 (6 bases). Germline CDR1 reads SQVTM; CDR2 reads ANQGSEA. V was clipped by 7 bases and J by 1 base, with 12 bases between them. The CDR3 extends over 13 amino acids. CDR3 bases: TGCAGCGGGAGGGGCAGGGGCACAGATACGCAGTATTTT. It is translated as CSGRGRGTDTQYF.

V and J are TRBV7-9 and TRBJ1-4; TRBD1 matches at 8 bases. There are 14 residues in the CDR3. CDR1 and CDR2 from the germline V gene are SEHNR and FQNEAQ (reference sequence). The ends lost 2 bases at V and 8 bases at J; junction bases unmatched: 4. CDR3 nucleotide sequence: TGTGCCAGCAGCTTACCCCCAGGGGGCGAAAAACTGTTTTTT. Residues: CASSLPPGGEKLFF.

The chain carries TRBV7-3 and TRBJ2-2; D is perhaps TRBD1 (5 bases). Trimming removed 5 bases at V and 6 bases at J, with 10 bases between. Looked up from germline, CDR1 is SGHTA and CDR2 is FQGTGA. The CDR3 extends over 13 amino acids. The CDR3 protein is CASSLVGPGELFF. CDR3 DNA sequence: TGTGCCAGCAGCCTAGTGGGGCCCGGGGAGCTGTTTTTT.

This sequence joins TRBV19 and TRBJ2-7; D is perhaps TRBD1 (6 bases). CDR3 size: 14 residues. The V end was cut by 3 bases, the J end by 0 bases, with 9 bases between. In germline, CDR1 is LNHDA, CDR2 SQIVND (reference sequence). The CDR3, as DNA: TGTGCCAGTAGTATGGGACAAAGCTCCTACGAGCAGTACTTC. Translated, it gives CASSMGQSSYEQYF.

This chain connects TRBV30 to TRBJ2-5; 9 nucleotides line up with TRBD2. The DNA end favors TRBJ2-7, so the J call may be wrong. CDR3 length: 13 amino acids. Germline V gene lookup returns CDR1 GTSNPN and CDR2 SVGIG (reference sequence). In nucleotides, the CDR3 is TGTGCCTGGACTAGCGGGAATCTTAACGAGCAGTACTTC. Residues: CAWTSGNLNEQYF.

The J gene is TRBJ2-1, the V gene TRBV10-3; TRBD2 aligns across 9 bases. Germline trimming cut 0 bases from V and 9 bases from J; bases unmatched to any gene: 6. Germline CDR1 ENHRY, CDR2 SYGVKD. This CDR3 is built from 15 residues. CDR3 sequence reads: CAISESVAGESEQFF. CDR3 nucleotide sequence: TGTGCCATCAGTGAGTCGGTAGCGGGAGAAAGTGAGCAGTTCTTC.

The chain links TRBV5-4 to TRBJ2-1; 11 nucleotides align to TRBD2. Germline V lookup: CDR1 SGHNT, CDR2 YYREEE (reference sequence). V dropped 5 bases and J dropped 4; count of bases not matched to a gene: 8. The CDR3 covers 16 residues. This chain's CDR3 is CASRSLAGDPYNEQFF. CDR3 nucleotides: TGTGCCAGCAGATCACTAGCGGGAGACCCATACAATGAGCAGTTCTTC. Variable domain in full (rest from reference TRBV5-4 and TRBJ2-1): ETGVTQSPTHLIKTRGQQVTLRCSSQSGHNTVSWYQQALGQGPQFIFQYYREEENGRGNFPPRFSGLQFPNYSSELNVNALELDDSALYLCASRSLAGDPYNEQFFGPGTRLTVL.

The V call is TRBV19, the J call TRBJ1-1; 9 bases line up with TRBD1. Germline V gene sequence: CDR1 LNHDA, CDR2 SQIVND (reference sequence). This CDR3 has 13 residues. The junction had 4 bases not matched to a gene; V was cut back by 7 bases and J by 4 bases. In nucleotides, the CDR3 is TGTGCCAGTAACAGGGGGCTCGGCACTGAAGCTTTCTTT. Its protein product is CASNRGLGTEAFF.

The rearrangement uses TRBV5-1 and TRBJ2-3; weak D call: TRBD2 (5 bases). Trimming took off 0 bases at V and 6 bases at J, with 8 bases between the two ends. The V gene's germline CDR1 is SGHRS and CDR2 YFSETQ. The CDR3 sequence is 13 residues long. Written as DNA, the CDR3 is TGCGCCAGCAGCTTGGACGGGGTGGATACGCAGTATTTT. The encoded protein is CASSLDGVDTQYF.

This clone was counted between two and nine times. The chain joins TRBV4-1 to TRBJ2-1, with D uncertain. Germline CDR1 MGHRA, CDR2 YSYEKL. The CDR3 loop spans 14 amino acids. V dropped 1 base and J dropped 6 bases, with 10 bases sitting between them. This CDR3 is CASSQGPASNEQFF. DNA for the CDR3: TGCGCCAGCAGCCAAGGCCCAGCGAGCAATGAGCAGTTCTTC.

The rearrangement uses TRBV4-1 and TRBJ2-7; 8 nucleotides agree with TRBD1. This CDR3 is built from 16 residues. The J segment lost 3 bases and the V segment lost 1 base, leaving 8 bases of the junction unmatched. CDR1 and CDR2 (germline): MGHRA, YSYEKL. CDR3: CASSQAAADRGYEQYF. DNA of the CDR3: TGCGCCAGCAGCCAAGCCGCCGCAGACAGGGGCTACGAGCAGTACTTC.

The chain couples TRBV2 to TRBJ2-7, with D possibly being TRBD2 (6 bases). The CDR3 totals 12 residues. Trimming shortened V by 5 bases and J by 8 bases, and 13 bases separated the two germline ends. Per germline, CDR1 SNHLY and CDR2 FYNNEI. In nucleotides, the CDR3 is TGTGCCAGCAGTCCTAGACTAGGCAAGCAGTACTTC. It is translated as CASSPRLGKQYF.

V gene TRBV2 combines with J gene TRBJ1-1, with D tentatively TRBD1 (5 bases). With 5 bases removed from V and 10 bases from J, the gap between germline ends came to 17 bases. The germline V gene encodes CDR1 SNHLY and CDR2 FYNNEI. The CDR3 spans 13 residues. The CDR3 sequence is CASSRTSDELAFF. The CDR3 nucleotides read TGTGCCAGCAGTAGGACAAGCGATGAGTTAGCTTTCTTT.

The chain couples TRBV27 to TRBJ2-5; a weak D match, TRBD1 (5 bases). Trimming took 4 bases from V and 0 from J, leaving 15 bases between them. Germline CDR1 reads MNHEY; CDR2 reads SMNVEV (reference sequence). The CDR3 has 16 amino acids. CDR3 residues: CASSYRRQNHQETQYF. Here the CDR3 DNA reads TGTGCCAGCAGTTATCGACGACAGAACCACCAAGAGACCCAGTACTTC.

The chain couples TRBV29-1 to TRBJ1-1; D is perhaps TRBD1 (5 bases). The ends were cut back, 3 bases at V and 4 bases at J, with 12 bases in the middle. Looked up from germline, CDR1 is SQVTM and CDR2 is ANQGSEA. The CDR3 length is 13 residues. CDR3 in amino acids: CSVDRGSSTEAFF. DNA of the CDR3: TGCAGCGTTGATCGGGGGTCCTCCACTGAAGCTTTCTTT.

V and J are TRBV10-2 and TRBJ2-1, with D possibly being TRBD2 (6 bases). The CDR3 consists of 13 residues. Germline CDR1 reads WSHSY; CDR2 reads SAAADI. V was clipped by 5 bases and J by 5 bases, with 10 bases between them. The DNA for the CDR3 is TGCGCCAGCAGTACGGACTACAACAATGAGCAGTTCTTC. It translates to CASSTDYNNEQFF.

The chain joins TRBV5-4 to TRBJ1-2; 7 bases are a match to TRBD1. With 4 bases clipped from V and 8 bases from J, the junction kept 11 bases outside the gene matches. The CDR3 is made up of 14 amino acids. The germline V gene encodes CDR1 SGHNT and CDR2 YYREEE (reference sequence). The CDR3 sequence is CASSPGQPVRGYTF. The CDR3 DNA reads TGTGCCAGCAGCCCGGGACAGCCGGTGCGGGGCTACACCTTC.

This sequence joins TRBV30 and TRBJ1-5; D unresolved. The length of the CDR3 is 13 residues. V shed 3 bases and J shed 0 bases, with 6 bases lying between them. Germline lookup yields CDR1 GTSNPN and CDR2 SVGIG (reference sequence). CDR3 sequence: CAWSTVSNQPQHF. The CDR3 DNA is TGTGCCTGGAGCACAGTTAGCAATCAGCCCCAGCATTTT.

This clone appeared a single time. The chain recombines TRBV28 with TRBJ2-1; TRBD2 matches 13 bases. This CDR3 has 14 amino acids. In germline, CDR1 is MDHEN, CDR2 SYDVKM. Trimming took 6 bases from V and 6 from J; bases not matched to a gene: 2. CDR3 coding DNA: TGTGCCAGCAGAGGACTAGCGGGAGTCAATGAGCAGTTCTTC. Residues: CASRGLAGVNEQFF.